Included here is one T cell receptor beta chain sequence, with context. The data originate from a study of blood T cell repertoires in COVID-19. As handled by the study authors: Estimated nucleated cell counts came from reference gene primer amplification. Libraries were prepared by immunoSEQ multiplex PCR; TCRdb keeps only in-frame clonotypes and omits some of them. That table supplies the V and J calls and clone size; D and trimming were determined from the DNA. The sample carries about 270,000 clones, around 88% recorded once. Patients from Seattle were sampled longitudinally, starting during active infection. The V gene lost 8 bases and the J gene lost 0 bases, with 13 bases spanning the gap. The CDR3 is made up of 15 amino acids. Germline CDR1 SGHTA, CDR2 FQGTGA.

Material for sequencing was peripheral blood. This receptor was identified in a woman older than 75 with COVID-19, enrolled during active disease. The chain carries TRBV7-3 and TRBJ2-2, with a tentative D call TRBD1 (6 bases). CDR3 nucleotides: TGTGCCAGCGGCCAAGGGGGACCGAACACCGGGGAGCTGTTTTTT. Translation gives CASGQGGPNTGELFF.